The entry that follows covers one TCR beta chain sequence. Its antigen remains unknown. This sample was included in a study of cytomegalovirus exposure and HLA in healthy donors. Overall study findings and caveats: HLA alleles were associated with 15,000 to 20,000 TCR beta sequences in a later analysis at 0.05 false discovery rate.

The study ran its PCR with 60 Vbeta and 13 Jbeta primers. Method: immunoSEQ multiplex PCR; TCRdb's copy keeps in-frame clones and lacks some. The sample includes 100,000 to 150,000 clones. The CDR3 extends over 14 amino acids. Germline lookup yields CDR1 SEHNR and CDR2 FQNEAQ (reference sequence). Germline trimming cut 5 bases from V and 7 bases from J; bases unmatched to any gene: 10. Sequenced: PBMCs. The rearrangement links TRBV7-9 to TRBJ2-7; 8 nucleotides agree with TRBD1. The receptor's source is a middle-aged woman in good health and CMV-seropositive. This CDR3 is CASSPALGTGEQYF. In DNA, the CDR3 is TGTGCCAGCAGCCCCGCTTTGGGGACAGGAGAGCAGTACTTC.